These T cell receptor beta chains were read from a single sample in a study of early T cells in non-severe SARS-CoV-2 infection. MiXCR, applied by TCRdb to the 5' RACE reads, yields one record per CDR3 protein. The sample holds approximately 81,000 distinct CDR3 sequences; approximately 13% are singletons and the top ten take nearly 6%. The sequenced sample consisted of whole blood. Receptor source: an adult who was a healthcare worker with PCR-confirmed SARS-CoV-2 infection or an uninfected control (not recorded which). The CDR3 runs from the conserved cysteine through the conserved F or W. The order of the fields is J gene, V gene, clone size, D gene, CDR3 DNA, CDR3 protein. A D gene is named only where the DNA matches it firmly. Where a row states a size, it is once, few, many or the class of an expanded clone; other rows omit it.

j_gene: TRBJ2-3; v_gene: TRBV6-1; abundance: .; d_gene: TRBD1; CDR3nt: TGTGCCAGCAGTGAAGGACAGGGCAGAGATACGCAGTATTTT; CDR3aa: CASSEGQGRDTQYF
j_gene: TRBJ1-5; v_gene: TRBV5-5; abundance: .; d_gene: .; CDR3nt: TGTGCCAGCAGCTTTCAGGGACAGCCCCAGCATTTT; CDR3aa: CASSFQGQPQHF
j_gene: TRBJ1-1; v_gene: TRBV28; abundance: many; d_gene: TRBD1; CDR3nt: TGTGCCAGCAGCCAGGGGGGAGGGACCCGTGAAGCTTTCTTT; CDR3aa: CASSQGGGTREAFF
j_gene: TRBJ2-3; v_gene: TRBV2; abundance: many; d_gene: .; CDR3nt: TGTGCCAGCAGTGGAGGTAGCCTCTCCACAGATACGCAGTATTTT; CDR3aa: CASSGGSLSTDTQYF
j_gene: TRBJ2-3; v_gene: TRBV28; abundance: few; d_gene: TRBD1; CDR3nt: TGTGCCAGCAGACAGGGGGGCACAGATACGCAGTATTTT; CDR3aa: CASRQGGTDTQYF
j_gene: TRBJ2-7; v_gene: TRBV9; abundance: few; d_gene: .; CDR3nt: TGTGCCAGCAGCCGAAACCTCAAACCCTACGAGCAGTACTTC; CDR3aa: CASSRNLKPYEQYF
j_gene: TRBJ2-1; v_gene: TRBV5-6; abundance: few; d_gene: TRBD1; CDR3nt: TGTGCCAGCAGCTCACTCGGGACAGGGCTTTACAATGAGCAGTTCTTC; CDR3aa: CASSSLGTGLYNEQFF
j_gene: TRBJ1-2; v_gene: TRBV20-1; abundance: many; d_gene: .; CDR3nt: TGCAGTGCTGAGGGGGGCGGTAACTATGGCTACACCTTC; CDR3aa: CSAEGGGNYGYTF
j_gene: TRBJ1-3; v_gene: TRBV3-1; abundance: many; d_gene: .; CDR3nt: TGTGCCAGCAGCCAGGGCAGCCGCTCTGGAAACACCATATATTTT; CDR3aa: CASSQGSRSGNTIYF
j_gene: TRBJ1-1; v_gene: TRBV29-1; abundance: few; d_gene: TRBD1; CDR3nt: TGCAGCGTGTACAGGGGGCTGGTCACTGAAGCTTTCTTT; CDR3aa: CSVYRGLVTEAFF
j_gene: TRBJ1-2; v_gene: TRBV7-9; abundance: large; d_gene: .; CDR3nt: TGTGCCAGCAGCCCGAATGAGGTCTATGGCTACACCTTC; CDR3aa: CASSPNEVYGYTF
j_gene: TRBJ1-1; v_gene: TRBV20-1; abundance: .; d_gene: .; CDR3nt: TGCAGTGCTAGAGGCGATAAGAACACTGAAGCTTTCTTT; CDR3aa: CSARGDKNTEAFF
j_gene: TRBJ1-1; v_gene: TRBV11-2; abundance: many; d_gene: .; CDR3nt: TGTGCCAGCAGCTCAGCTCCGAGGGGCGAAACTGAAGCTTTCTTT; CDR3aa: CASSSAPRGETEAFF
j_gene: TRBJ2-7; v_gene: TRBV2; abundance: many; d_gene: .; CDR3nt: TGTGCCAGCACCGGGAGACCCTACGAGCAGTACTTC; CDR3aa: CASTGRPYEQYF
j_gene: TRBJ2-1; v_gene: TRBV20-1; abundance: many; d_gene: .; CDR3nt: TGCAGTGCTAGAAGAAGAGCCAATGAGCAGTTCTTC; CDR3aa: CSARRRANEQFF
j_gene: TRBJ2-1; v_gene: TRBV30; abundance: .; d_gene: TRBD2; CDR3nt: TGTGCCTGGAGTCGTGTTCCGGGGGGAGTGGGCCCCTACAATGAGCAGTTCTTC; CDR3aa: CAWSRVPGGVGPYNEQFF
j_gene: TRBJ2-7; v_gene: TRBV4-2; abundance: many; d_gene: TRBD2; CDR3nt: TGTGCCAGCAGCCCGATCTTAGGGACTATAGGCTACGAGCAGTACTTC; CDR3aa: CASSPILGTIGYEQYF
j_gene: TRBJ2-3; v_gene: TRBV20-1; abundance: few; d_gene: TRBD1; CDR3nt: TGCAGTGCTAGGTGGACAGGATCCCCAGATACGCAGTATTTT; CDR3aa: CSARWTGSPDTQYF
j_gene: TRBJ2-5; v_gene: TRBV9; abundance: few; d_gene: .; CDR3nt: TGTGCCAGCAGCGTCCGGGACCTCCGAGGGGAGTCCGGGACCCAGTACTTC; CDR3aa: CASSVRDLRGESGTQYF
j_gene: TRBJ2-3; v_gene: TRBV11-2; abundance: few; d_gene: .; CDR3nt: TGTGCCAGCGAACTTCAAACCAGGGGTTACGCTAGCACAGATACGCAGTATTTT; CDR3aa: CASELQTRGYASTDTQYF
j_gene: TRBJ2-7; v_gene: TRBV20-1; abundance: few; d_gene: .; CDR3nt: TGCAGTGCTAGTGTCAGGGATTTTACAACCTACGAGCAGTACTTC; CDR3aa: CSASVRDFTTYEQYF
j_gene: TRBJ2-1; v_gene: TRBV18; abundance: few; d_gene: .; CDR3nt: TGTGCCAGCTCCGTAGGGGACAACTCCTACAATGAGCAGTTCTTC; CDR3aa: CASSVGDNSYNEQFF
j_gene: TRBJ2-3; v_gene: TRBV28; abundance: few; d_gene: TRBD2; CDR3nt: TGTGCCAGCAGTCGCCTAGCGGGAGATACGCAGTATTTT; CDR3aa: CASSRLAGDTQYF
j_gene: TRBJ1-3; v_gene: TRBV11-2; abundance: many; d_gene: .; CDR3nt: TGTGCCAGCAGCTTATGGGGAAACTCTGGAAACACCATATATTTT; CDR3aa: CASSLWGNSGNTIYF
j_gene: TRBJ2-5; v_gene: TRBV20-1; abundance: .; d_gene: TRBD2; CDR3nt: TGCAGTGCTGTTCTAGCGGGAGTAGAGACCCAGTACTTC; CDR3aa: CSAVLAGVETQYF
j_gene: TRBJ2-7; v_gene: TRBV28; abundance: few; d_gene: TRBD1; CDR3nt: TGTGCCAGCAGTTCTTGGGACAGCACTTCATCCTACGAGCAGTACTTC; CDR3aa: CASSSWDSTSSYEQYF
j_gene: TRBJ2-7; v_gene: TRBV7-9; abundance: many; d_gene: TRBD2; CDR3nt: TGTGCCAGCAGCCTAGTAGCGGGAGCCCCCTCGCTGCAGTACTTC; CDR3aa: CASSLVAGAPSLQYF
j_gene: TRBJ2-7; v_gene: TRBV29-1; abundance: .; d_gene: .; CDR3nt: TGCAGCGCCTCAACGAGCGGCCCCTACGAGCAGTACTTC; CDR3aa: CSASTSGPYEQYF
j_gene: TRBJ2-1; v_gene: TRBV27; abundance: many; d_gene: TRBD1; CDR3nt: TGTGCCAGCAGTAGTCAGGGGGCACTCGATGTCGATGAGCAGTTCTTC; CDR3aa: CASSSQGALDVDEQFF
j_gene: TRBJ2-7; v_gene: TRBV18; abundance: many; d_gene: .; CDR3nt: TGTGCCAGCTCACTAGGTCCTGGGCCCTCCTACGAGCAGTACTTC; CDR3aa: CASSLGPGPSYEQYF
j_gene: TRBJ2-5; v_gene: TRBV20-1; abundance: .; d_gene: .; CDR3nt: TGCAGTGCCCCCCCCGGCGGCGAGACCCAGTACTTC; CDR3aa: CSAPPGGETQYF
j_gene: TRBJ2-7; v_gene: TRBV9; abundance: .; d_gene: TRBD1; CDR3nt: TGTGCCAGCAGCCCAGAACAGGGGGAGCAGTACTTC; CDR3aa: CASSPEQGEQYF
j_gene: TRBJ2-7; v_gene: TRBV6-2/TRBV6-3; abundance: few; d_gene: .; CDR3nt: TGTGCCAGCAGTTACTCAGGGGGTACGGCCTACGAGCAGTACTTC; CDR3aa: CASSYSGGTAYEQYF
j_gene: TRBJ2-7; v_gene: TRBV19; abundance: many; d_gene: TRBD1; CDR3nt: TGTGCCAGTAGTCCCCCGACAGGGTACTCCTACGAGCAGTACTTC; CDR3aa: CASSPPTGYSYEQYF
j_gene: TRBJ2-7; v_gene: TRBV15; abundance: .; d_gene: .; CDR3nt: TGTGCCACCAGCGACCGAACGAGAGCCTACGAGCAGTACTTC; CDR3aa: CATSDRTRAYEQYF
j_gene: TRBJ2-2; v_gene: TRBV18; abundance: few; d_gene: .; CDR3nt: TGTGCCAGCTCAGGGGGACACAAGAACACCGGGGAGCTGTTTTTT; CDR3aa: CASSGGHKNTGELFF
j_gene: TRBJ2-5; v_gene: TRBV29-1; abundance: .; d_gene: TRBD1; CDR3nt: TGCAGCGTCGAGACAGGGGGAGAGACCCAGTACTTC; CDR3aa: CSVETGGETQYF
j_gene: TRBJ2-3; v_gene: TRBV12-5; abundance: few; d_gene: .; CDR3nt: TGTGCTAGTGGTTCGGGGCAGGCTCCGCTTGGGCCAGATACGCAGTATTTT; CDR3aa: CASGSGQAPLGPDTQYF
j_gene: TRBJ2-5; v_gene: TRBV10-3; abundance: many; d_gene: .; CDR3nt: TGTGCCATCAGTGAGTCCGACATGGAGACCCAGTACTTC; CDR3aa: CAISESDMETQYF
j_gene: TRBJ2-3; v_gene: TRBV10-2; abundance: .; d_gene: .; CDR3nt: TGCGCCAGCAGTGATCGCCCCGAGGATAAGCAGTATTTT; CDR3aa: CASSDRPEDKQYF
j_gene: TRBJ1-1; v_gene: TRBV27; abundance: many; d_gene: TRBD1; CDR3nt: TGTGCCAGCAGTCTGCCAAGACAGGGGGCGAGAGCTTTCTTT; CDR3aa: CASSLPRQGARAFF
j_gene: TRBJ2-1; v_gene: TRBV2; abundance: many; d_gene: .; CDR3nt: TGTGCCAGCAGTGGGCTAGCGAGAAGCTCCTACAATGAGCAGTTCTTC; CDR3aa: CASSGLARSSYNEQFF
j_gene: TRBJ2-7; v_gene: TRBV5-1; abundance: .; d_gene: .; CDR3nt: TGCGCCAGCAGCCCCGGGACAGCAGGGGGGGAGCAGTACTTC; CDR3aa: CASSPGTAGGEQYF
j_gene: TRBJ1-1; v_gene: TRBV5-6; abundance: few; d_gene: TRBD1; CDR3nt: TGTGCCAGCAGCCCAGGACAGGATCTCATGAACACTGAAGCTTTCTTT; CDR3aa: CASSPGQDLMNTEAFF
j_gene: TRBJ1-2; v_gene: TRBV5-1; abundance: .; d_gene: .; CDR3nt: TGCGCCAGCAGCTTGACCCAAGCTGGCTACACCTTC; CDR3aa: CASSLTQAGYTF
j_gene: TRBJ2-4; v_gene: TRBV7-2; abundance: .; d_gene: .; CDR3nt: TGTGGCAGCAGCTCTTTATGGCAAAGGCCCGGCTTC; CDR3aa: CGSSSLWQRPGF
j_gene: TRBJ1-3; v_gene: TRBV30; abundance: few; d_gene: .; CDR3nt: TGTGCCTGGAGTACTGGGTTCTCTGGAAACACCATATATTTT; CDR3aa: CAWSTGFSGNTIYF
j_gene: TRBJ2-5; v_gene: TRBV7-9; abundance: .; d_gene: TRBD2; CDR3nt: TGTGCCAGCAGCAGAACTAGCGGGGGGGCCGATGCCCAGTACTTC; CDR3aa: CASSRTSGGADAQYF
j_gene: TRBJ1-1; v_gene: TRBV18; abundance: .; d_gene: .; CDR3nt: TGTGCCAGCTCACCGAAGGGCACCGGGACTTTGAACACTGAAGCTTTCTTT; CDR3aa: CASSPKGTGTLNTEAFF
j_gene: TRBJ2-7; v_gene: TRBV7-2; abundance: .; d_gene: .; CDR3nt: TGTGCCAGCAGCTTAGGCGCGTTTGGCAACCTTGAGCAGTACTTC; CDR3aa: CASSLGAFGNLEQYF
j_gene: TRBJ2-3; v_gene: TRBV28; abundance: .; d_gene: .; CDR3nt: TGTGCCAGCAGTTTGAACACAGATACGCAGTATTTT; CDR3aa: CASSLNTDTQYF
j_gene: TRBJ2-1; v_gene: TRBV11-3; abundance: many; d_gene: TRBD2; CDR3nt: TGTGCCAGCAGCTCCTCCCAGGCTAGCGGGAACAATGAGCAGTTCTTC; CDR3aa: CASSSSQASGNNEQFF
j_gene: TRBJ2-3; v_gene: TRBV4-1; abundance: few; d_gene: TRBD1; CDR3nt: TGCGCCAGCAGCCCGGGACAGGGAGTGGGCACAGATACGCAGTATTTT; CDR3aa: CASSPGQGVGTDTQYF
j_gene: TRBJ1-1; v_gene: TRBV10-3; abundance: .; d_gene: .; CDR3nt: TGTGCCATCAGTGTGGGGGGCACTGAAGCTTTCTTT; CDR3aa: CAISVGGTEAFF
j_gene: TRBJ1-2; v_gene: TRBV5-1; abundance: few; d_gene: .; CDR3nt: TGCGCCAGCAGCTTTGAGGTGGACTATGGCTACACCTTC; CDR3aa: CASSFEVDYGYTF
j_gene: TRBJ1-1; v_gene: TRBV7-2; abundance: many; d_gene: .; CDR3nt: TGTGCCAGCAGCTTATCTTTCACTGAAGCTTTCTTT; CDR3aa: CASSLSFTEAFF
j_gene: TRBJ2-2; v_gene: TRBV20-1; abundance: few; d_gene: TRBD2; CDR3nt: TGCAGTGCTAGAGCCCCTACTAGCGGGGTAACCGGGGAGCTGTTTTTT; CDR3aa: CSARAPTSGVTGELFF
j_gene: TRBJ2-7; v_gene: TRBV20-1; abundance: many; d_gene: TRBD2; CDR3nt: TGCAGTGCTAGAGCACCTAGCGGGGGCGACGAGCAGTACTTC; CDR3aa: CSARAPSGGDEQYF
j_gene: TRBJ1-1; v_gene: TRBV15; abundance: .; d_gene: .; CDR3nt: TGTGCCACCAGCAGACGGACCGCGACTGAAGCTTTCTTT; CDR3aa: CATSRRTATEAFF
j_gene: TRBJ2-3; v_gene: TRBV12-3/TRBV12-4; abundance: .; d_gene: .; CDR3nt: TGTGCCAGCAGTTTAATCCGGGATACGCAGTATTTT; CDR3aa: CASSLIRDTQYF